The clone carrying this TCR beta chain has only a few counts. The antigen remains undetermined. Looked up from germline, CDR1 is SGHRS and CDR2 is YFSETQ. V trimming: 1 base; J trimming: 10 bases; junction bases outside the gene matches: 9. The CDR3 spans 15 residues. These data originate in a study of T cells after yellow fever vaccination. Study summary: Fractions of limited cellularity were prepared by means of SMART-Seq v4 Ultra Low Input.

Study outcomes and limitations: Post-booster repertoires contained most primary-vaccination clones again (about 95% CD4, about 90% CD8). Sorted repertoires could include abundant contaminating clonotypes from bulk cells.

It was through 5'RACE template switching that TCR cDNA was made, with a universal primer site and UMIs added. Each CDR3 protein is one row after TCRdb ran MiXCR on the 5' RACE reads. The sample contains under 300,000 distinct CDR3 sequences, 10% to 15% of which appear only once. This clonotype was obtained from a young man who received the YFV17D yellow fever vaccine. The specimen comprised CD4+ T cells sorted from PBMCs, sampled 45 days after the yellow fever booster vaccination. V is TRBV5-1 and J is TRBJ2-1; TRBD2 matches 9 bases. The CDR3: CASSLKAGGMGEQFF. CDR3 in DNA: TGCGCCAGCAGCTTGAAGGCGGGAGGGATGGGGGAGCAGTTCTTC.